Shown below are 22 T cell receptor beta chains from a single sample sequenced in a study of cytomegalovirus exposure and HLA in healthy donors. In the PCR, 60 Vbeta and 13 Jbeta primers were used. TCRdb's table, derived via immunoSEQ multiplex PCR, lists solely in-frame clones and lacks some. The repertoire holds fewer than 250,000 clones, with under 85% as singletons. Sequences were obtained from PBMCs. The source is a woman aged 18-29 years in good health and CMV-seronegative.

The V and J genes are TRBV7-2 and TRBJ2-7; 8 bases are shared with TRBD2. This CDR3 is 16 amino acids long. Germline CDR1 SGHTA, CDR2 FQGNSA. With V trimmed by 5 bases and J by 3 bases, 12 bases remained unmatched. CDR3 sequence: CASSAAAGTSYYEQYF. DNA of the CDR3: TGTGCCAGCAGCGCGGCCGCCGGGACTAGTTACTACGAGCAGTACTTC. The whole variable domain, filled in from reference TRBV7-2 and TRBJ2-7, reads GAGVSQSPSNKVTEKGKDVELRCDPISGHTALYWYRQSLGQGLEFLIYFQGNSAPDKSGLPSDRFSAERTGGSVSTLTIQRTQQEDSAVYLCASSAAAGTSYYEQYFGPGTRLTVT.

This chain connects TRBV28 to TRBJ1-4; D is undetermined. The CDR3 loop spans 14 amino acids. Trimming stripped 7 bases from V and 0 bases from J, with 9 bases between. The germline V gene encodes CDR1 MDHEN and CDR2 SYDVKM. CDR3: CASNTTPTNEKLFF. In DNA, the CDR3 is TGTGCCAGCAATACCACTCCAACTAATGAAAAACTGTTTTTT.

CDR3 coding DNA: TGTGCCAGCAGCGCCGTGGGGGCGTACCAAGAGACCCAGTACTTC. Amino acid sequence: CASSAVGAYQETQYF. The chain employs TRBV9 and TRBJ2-5; D is perhaps TRBD1 (6 bases). V was pared by 3 bases and J by 0 bases, with 12 bases between. This CDR3 comprises 15 residues. Germline CDR1 SGDLS, CDR2 YYNGEE.

CDR3 sequence (DNA): TGTGCCAGCAGTTACCCGATGGGACAGGGGAATTATGGCTACACCTTC. Amino acids: CASSYPMGQGNYGYTF. The chain has TRBV6-5 and TRBJ1-2; TRBD1 matches at 10 bases. Germline V lookup: CDR1 MNHEY, CDR2 SVGAGI. This CDR3 spans 16 amino acids. The V and J ends lost 2 bases and 5 bases, in that order; junction bases with no gene match: 8.

Of note for this clone: A read error may account for a junction end that differs from germline. The same CDR3 is also encoded by other DNA sequences in this sample. V gene TRBV4-1 combines with J gene TRBJ1-5, with unresolved D. This CDR3 has 17 residues. From germline, CDR1 is MGHRA and CDR2 YSYEKL. The CDR3 nucleotides read TGCGCCAGCAGCCAAGAACTTCCGGGAGGGAGCAACCAGCCCCAGCATTTT. This encodes CASSQELPGGSNQPQHF.

V and J are TRBV5-6 and TRBJ2-7; 10 bases fit TRBD1. CDR1 is SGHDT and CDR2 is YYEEEE in the germline V gene. V gave up 4 bases and J gave up 3 bases; unmatched junction bases: 13. The CDR3 is 17 residues long. The CDR3 region is CASSGDPRTGGYYEQYF. The DNA for the CDR3 is TGTGCCAGCAGCGGAGACCCCAGGACAGGGGGATACTACGAGCAGTACTTC.

The DNA for the CDR3 is TGTGCCAGCAGCAAAGGGCCCGGGACAGATGGGAACAATCAGCCCCAGCATTTT. Its translation: CASSKGPGTDGNNQPQHF. The genes are TRBV21-1 and TRBJ1-5; the table's D call of TRBD1 was not tested on the DNA. TRBV21-1 is shown as a pseudogene. There are 18 residues in the CDR3.

V is TRBV7-7 and J is TRBJ2-5; 8 bases line up with TRBD1. Germline CDR1 reads SSHAT; CDR2 reads FNYEAQ (reference sequence). The CDR3 is made up of 15 amino acids. J lost 1 base, V lost 7 bases, and 8 bases had no gene match. This CDR3 is CASTKLGQGQETQYF. DNA for the CDR3: TGTGCCAGCACCAAACTCGGACAGGGCCAAGAGACCCAGTACTTC.

J is TRBJ1-2 and V is TRBV5-1, with D maybe TRBD1 (5 bases). Germline values: CDR1 SGHRS, CDR2 YFSETQ. The CDR3 has 12 residues. V was cut by 4 bases and J by 9 bases, with 13 bases left in between. In DNA, the CDR3 is TGCGCCAGCAGCCCGGGGGGGGTAAGCTACACCTTC. Amino acid sequence: CASSPGGVSYTF.

The chain is built from TRBV13 and TRBJ1-1; 7 bases map to TRBD1. After removal of 3 bases from V and 1 base from J, the junction contained 2 bases not matched to a gene. Germline CDR1 PRHDT, CDR2 FYEKMQ (reference sequence). The CDR3 length is 14 residues. DNA of the CDR3: TGTGCCAGCAGCTTCGACAGGGCGAACACTGAAGCTTTCTTT. The encoded protein is CASSFDRANTEAFF.

The gene calls are TRBV5-5 and TRBJ1-2; 7 bases align to TRBD1. With V trimmed by 1 base and J by 5 bases, 5 bases remained unmatched. Per the germline V gene, CDR1 is SGHKS and CDR2 is YYEKEE (reference sequence). CDR3 length: 14 residues. The CDR3 here is CASSLLEGAYGYTF. In DNA form, the CDR3 reads TGTGCCAGCAGCTTGTTGGAGGGGGCGTATGGCTACACCTTC.

V and J are TRBV10-1 and TRBJ1-6; perhaps TRBD1 as D (6 bases). The germline V and J ends were trimmed by 6 bases and 6 bases, with 9 bases remaining between them. Germline CDR1 and CDR2: WNHNN and SYGVQD (reference sequence). The CDR3 extends over 13 amino acids. The CDR3 DNA follows: TGCGCCAGCAGCCGACAGGTTAATTCACCCCTCCACTTT. Translating gives CASSRQVNSPLHF.

The rearrangement joins TRBV4-3 to TRBJ2-1; D is possibly TRBD1 (7 bases). The CDR3 extends over 16 amino acids. The V end lost 3 bases, the J end lost 3 bases, and 15 bases lay between the germline ends. Germline V gene data show CDR1 as LGHNA and CDR2 as YSLEER. CDR3 in amino acids: CASSQGGQLIYNEQFF. DNA for the CDR3: TGCGCCAGCAGCCAGGGGGGACAGTTAATCTACAATGAGCAGTTCTTC.

The V and J genes are TRBV7-2 and TRBJ2-7, with D possibly being TRBD2 (7 bases). The CDR3 loop spans 15 amino acids. With 7 bases removed from V and 0 bases from J, the gap between germline ends came to 16 bases. From germline, CDR1 is SGHTA and CDR2 FQGNSA. The CDR3 DNA reads as TGTGCCAGCACCCTCCTAGCGGACAGCTCCTACGAGCAGTACTTC. Protein: CASTLLADSSYEQYF.

The chain uses TRBV9 and TRBJ1-6; maybe TRBD1 (6 bases). Germline CDR1 SGDLS, CDR2 YYNGEE. Trimming took 4 bases from V and 7 from J, leaving 21 bases between them. The CDR3 extends over 17 amino acids. The CDR3 DNA sequence: TGTGCCAGCAGCATTGATCAGGGGCGCCAGGGGAATTCACCCCTCCACTTT. It is translated as CASSIDQGRQGNSPLHF.

The chain is built from TRBV19 and TRBJ2-1; weak D call: TRBD2 (5 bases). Deletions cut 7 bases from V and 5 bases from J, with 24 bases between. The germline V gene encodes CDR1 LNHDA and CDR2 SQIVND (reference sequence). CDR3 length: 17 amino acids. In nucleotides, the CDR3 is TGTGCCAGTACCAGGAGACGGGATCGGTTATTAGACAATGAGCAGTTCTTC. It translates to CASTRRRDRLLDNEQFF. The entire variable domain, with the rest obtained from reference TRBV19 and TRBJ2-1, is as follows: DGGITQSPKYLFRKEGQNVTLSCEQNLNHDAMYWYRQDPGQGLRLIYYSQIVNDFQKGDIAEGYSVSREKKESFPLTVTSAQKNPTAFYLCASTRRRDRLLDNEQFFGPGTRLTVL.

The genes are TRBV7-2 and TRBJ2-2, with 7 bases matching TRBD2. Germline V gene sequence: CDR1 SGHTA, CDR2 FQGNSA. This CDR3 has 16 amino acids. With V trimmed by 1 base and J by 5 bases, 7 bases remained unmatched. CDR3 amino acids: CASSLVVGAGTGELFF. CDR3 bases: TGTGCCAGCAGCTTAGTGGTGGGAGCGGGGACCGGGGAGCTGTTTTTT. Variable domain in full (rest from reference TRBV7-2 and TRBJ2-2): GAGVSQSPSNKVTEKGKDVELRCDPISGHTALYWYRQSLGQGLEFLIYFQGNSAPDKSGLPSDRFSAERTGGSVSTLTIQRTQQEDSAVYLCASSLVVGAGTGELFFGEGSRLTVL.

This clone appeared a few times. The gene calls are TRBV6-1 and TRBJ1-3; D not certain. There are 13 residues in the CDR3. Trimming removed 1 base at V and 4 bases at J, with 5 bases between. Germline V gene lookup returns CDR1 MNHNS and CDR2 SASEGT. CDR3: CASSEGPGNTIYF. DNA for the CDR3: TGTGCCAGCAGTGAAGGTCCAGGAAACACCATATATTTT.

The V and J genes are TRBV6-5 and TRBJ2-7, with D possibly being TRBD1 (5 bases). Germline lookup yields CDR1 MNHEY and CDR2 SVGAGI. V lost 0 bases, J lost 2 bases, and 8 bases lay in between. This CDR3 is built from 14 residues. The CDR3 DNA reads as TGTGCCAGCAGTTACTCAGGGGCAGCCTACGAGCAGTACTTC. This sequence encodes CASSYSGAAYEQYF.

The rearrangement joins TRBV4-2 to TRBJ1-1, with D possibly being TRBD1 (5 bases). Germline V gives CDR1 LGHNA, CDR2 YNFKEQ. V was trimmed by 0 bases and J by 4 bases, leaving 12 bases between them. The CDR3 is 15 residues long. CDR3 sequence (DNA): TGTGCCAGCAGCCAAGATCAGGGAGGAGGCACTGAAGCTTTCTTT. Translation gives CASSQDQGGGTEAFF.

Concerning this clone itself: One end of the junction varies from germline; a read error may be responsible. The CDR3 DNA follows: TGTGCCAGCACTTACGGACTAGCGGGTTCCTACGAGCAGTACTTC. Translating gives CASTYGLAGSYEQYF. The gene calls are TRBV6-6 and TRBJ2-7, with 11 bases that match TRBD2. Germline V CDR1 and CDR2: MNHNY, SVGAGI (reference sequence). This CDR3 comprises 15 residues.

The J gene is TRBJ2-7, the V gene TRBV6-5; a possible D gene is TRBD2 (5 bases). Between the trimmed V and J ends, which lost 7 bases and 0 bases, there was a span of 16 bases. Looked up from germline, CDR1 is MNHEY and CDR2 is SVGAGI. This CDR3 has 15 amino acids. CDR3: CASTLGRASSYEQYF. Here the CDR3 DNA reads TGTGCCAGCACCCTAGGGCGGGCCTCCTCCTACGAGCAGTACTTC.